These 21 T cell receptor beta chains originate from one sample sequenced in a study of CD8+ T cells in alopecia areata. Sequencing templates came from extracted RNA that was reverse transcribed into cDNA. Using immunoSEQ multiplex PCR, the repertoire was profiled, and TCRdb retains in-frame clones only, with some absent. Among thousands of clones listed, 65% to 85% were seen once. Regarding treatment: oral pan-JAK inhibitor, 5-10 mg twice daily. Sampling of alopecia areata patients yielded lesional scalp punch biopsies as well as peripheral blood. The sample consisted of skin, taken at week 24, from a patient treated with tofacitinib. These receptors came from a human donor with alopecia areata.

This clone was detected once. In nucleotides, the CDR3 is TGTGCCAGCTCACCAGGTGGCCAGACGGCTGGGGCCAACGTCCTGACTTTC. Its translation is CASSPGGQTAGANVLTF. The rearrangement joins TRBV18 to TRBJ2-6; D uncertain. Trimming stripped 2 bases from V and 2 bases from J, with 13 bases between. The V gene's germline CDR1 is KGHSH and CDR2 LQKENI. The CDR3 runs 17 residues.

This chain connects TRBV4-1 to TRBJ2-3, with D possibly TRBD2 on 6 matching bases. This CDR3 is built from 16 residues. Germline CDR1 MGHRA, CDR2 YSYEKL. Trimming removed 0 bases from V and 5 bases from J, with 15 bases in between. CDR3 sequence reads: CASSQEALVGGDTQYF. For the CDR3, the DNA is TGCGCCAGCAGCCAAGAAGCTTTAGTGGGGGGAGATACGCAGTATTTT.

The chain joins TRBV2 to TRBJ1-2; 7 positions agree with TRBD1. V was pared by 5 bases and J by 4 bases, with 10 bases of the junction left unmatched. This CDR3 is 15 amino acids long. Germline values: CDR1 SNHLY, CDR2 FYNNEI. The CDR3 protein is CASSLSFRDSYGYTF. The CDR3, as DNA: TGTGCCAGCAGTCTATCTTTTAGGGACAGCTATGGCTACACCTTC.

This clone occurred once. This rearrangement joins TRBV11-2 to TRBJ2-1; TRBD1 or TRBD2 may be the D gene (6 bases each). The germline CDR1 and CDR2 sequences are SGHAT and FQNNGV. This CDR3 comprises 17 residues. V lost 5 bases, J lost 2 bases, and 19 bases lay in between. The CDR3 region has the DNA TGTGCCAGCAGCGTATACCTTAACGGGGGCCCCTACAATGAGCAGTTCTTC. Its translation: CASSVYLNGGPYNEQFF.

V is TRBV18 and J is TRBJ2-2, with D uncertain. The CDR3 is made up of 15 amino acids. The V end was cut by 3 bases, the J end by 2 bases, with 10 bases between. CDR1 is KGHSH, CDR2 LQKENI, per germline. CDR3 protein: CASSPGRPNTGELFF. CDR3 nucleotides: TGTGCCAGCTCACCCGGACGGCCAAACACCGGGGAGCTGTTTTTT. The entire variable domain, with the rest obtained from reference TRBV18 and TRBJ2-2, is as follows: NAGVMQNPRHLVRRRGQEARLRCSPMKGHSHVYWYRQLPEEGLKFMVYLQKENIIDESGMPKERFSAEFPKEGPSILRIQQVVRGDSAAYFCASSPGRPNTGELFFGEGSRLTVL.

The CDR3 coding sequence is TGCGCCAGCAGCTACTCGGGGGCCGGCTATGGCTACACCTTC. Translated: CASSYSGAGYGYTF. The chain uses TRBV5-1 and TRBJ1-2, with TRBD1 as a possible D gene (6 bases). The CDR3 runs to 14 residues. V lost 3 bases to trimming and J lost 4 bases, with 13 bases between them. The germline CDR1 and CDR2 sequences are SGHRS and YFSETQ.

This chain connects TRBV19 to TRBJ1-4; D remains ambiguous. The CDR3 has 13 residues. The V end lost 4 bases, the J end lost 7 bases, and 10 bases lay between the germline ends. CDR1 LNHDA and CDR2 SQIVND come from the germline V gene (reference sequence). The CDR3 DNA reads TGTGCCAGTAGTACCCGGGGAAGTGAAAAACTGTTTTTT. It translates to CASSTRGSEKLFF.

This clone came up a few times. The rearrangement uses TRBV7-9 and TRBJ2-3; 8 bases fit TRBD1. Germline loops: CDR1 SEHNR, CDR2 FQNEAQ (reference sequence). V shed 5 bases, J shed 3 bases, and the junction held 13 bases outside the gene matches. The CDR3 is made up of 17 amino acids. DNA of the CDR3: TGTGCCAGCAGCACGCAGGGCCCAGGGGGCAGAACAGATACGCAGTATTTT. This codes for CASSTQGPGGRTDTQYF.

In regard to this clone: At one of its ends the junction is not consistent with the germline gene, which may arise from a read error. The chain is built from TRBV4-1 and TRBJ2-3; tentative D call: TRBD2 (5 bases). Germline V gene data show CDR1 as MGHRA and CDR2 as YSYEKL. The CDR3 has 16 residues. The CDR3 protein is CASRQDGSSVGDTQYF. The CDR3 region has the DNA TGCGCCAGCAGACAAGATGGGAGCAGCGTAGGGGATACGCAGTATTTT.

This chain uses TRBV4-2 with TRBJ2-5; 8 bases line up with TRBD1. The CDR3 is 17 amino acids. The germline CDR1 and CDR2 sequences are LGHNA and YNFKEQ. After removal of 4 bases from V and 2 bases from J, the junction contained 12 bases not matched to a gene. DNA for the CDR3: TGTGCCAGCAGCCTAACATGGACAGGGAGTTCACAAGAGACCCAGTACTTC. It codes for CASSLTWTGSSQETQYF.

This chain connects TRBV6-6 to TRBJ2-2; the D is unclear. CDR1 is MNHNY and CDR2 is SVGAGI in the germline V gene (reference sequence). The CDR3 is 11 amino acids. V lost 6 bases, J lost 5 bases, and 4 bases lay in between. In nucleotides, the CDR3 is TGTGCCAGCAGATGGACCGGGGAGCTGTTTTTT. Translated, it gives CASRWTGELFF.

The chain links TRBV10-3 to TRBJ2-1; the match to TRBD2 covers 7 bases. Germline V CDR1 and CDR2: ENHRY, SYGVKD. The CDR3 runs 14 residues. V trimming: 2 bases; J trimming: 7 bases; junction bases outside the gene matches: 5. The CDR3 DNA reads TGTGCCATCAGTGAGGGGGGGGTGGGGAATGAGCAGTTCTTC. It codes for CAISEGGVGNEQFF.

J is TRBJ1-6 and V is TRBV15, with a tentative D call TRBD1 (5 bases). Per germline, CDR1 LNHNV and CDR2 YYDKDF (reference sequence). Deletions cut 1 base from V and 6 bases from J, with 13 bases between. This CDR3 is built from 16 residues. The CDR3 reads CATSRAPGVGNSPLHF. CDR3 DNA: TGTGCCACCAGCAGAGCGCCGGGGGTAGGTAATTCACCCCTCCACTTT.

The chain has TRBV6-1 and TRBJ2-7; TRBD1 aligns across 7 bases. This CDR3 has 15 amino acids. In germline, CDR1 is MNHNS, CDR2 SASEGT. Germline trimming cut 6 bases from V and 2 bases from J; bases unmatched to any gene: 10. The CDR3 here is CASSARTGSPYEQYF. DNA for the CDR3: TGTGCCAGCAGCGCCCGGACAGGTTCACCCTACGAGCAGTACTTC.

The sample holds a few counts of this clone. This sequence joins TRBV6-9 and TRBJ2-7; no reliable D call. V was trimmed by 3 bases and J by 6 bases, leaving 12 bases between them. Per the germline V gene, CDR1 is MNHGY and CDR2 is SVAAGI. The CDR3 loop spans 13 amino acids. CDR3 bases: TGTGCCAGCAGTTACGGGTATAAGTTCGAGCAGTACTTC. Translated: CASSYGYKFEQYF.

This clone has only a few counts. V is TRBV10-3 and J is TRBJ2-7; TRBD1 or TRBD2 may be the D gene (7 bases each). Germline values: CDR1 ENHRY, CDR2 SYGVKD. Trimming took 6 bases from V and 3 from J, leaving 18 bases between them. This CDR3 region has 15 residues. The CDR3 sequence is CAIRGGDSLHYEQYF. The CDR3 DNA reads TGTGCCATCAGAGGGGGGGACAGTCTTCACTACGAGCAGTACTTC.

V usage is TRBV7-6 and J usage is TRBJ1-1; D unclear. CDR3 length: 18 residues. Trimming stripped 1 base from V and 1 base from J, with 19 bases between. Germline V gives CDR1 SGHVS, CDR2 FNYEAQ. The CDR3, as DNA: TGTGCCAGCAGCTTAGTTACGCCCCGCGGTGATAAGAACACTGAAGCTTTCTTT. It is translated as CASSLVTPRGDKNTEAFF.

This chain uses TRBV19 with TRBJ2-3; D possibly corresponds to TRBD1 (5 bases). Per germline, CDR1 LNHDA and CDR2 SQIVND (reference sequence). The V gene lost 2 bases and the J gene lost 2 bases, with 11 bases spanning the gap. The length of the CDR3 is 15 residues. Here the CDR3 reads CASSITGQLTDTQYF. The CDR3 DNA sequence: TGTGCCAGTAGTATAACTGGACAACTCACAGATACGCAGTATTTT.

The V and J genes are TRBV5-4 and TRBJ1-1, with unresolved D. V was shortened by 5 bases and J by 1 base, with 18 bases between the two germline ends. Germline CDR1 reads SGHNT; CDR2 reads YYREEE (reference sequence). This CDR3 comprises 16 residues. This chain's CDR3 is CASRAPSGSSNTEAFF. As DNA, the CDR3 is TGTGCCAGCAGAGCTCCGTCAGGCAGTTCGAACACTGAAGCTTTCTTT.

This rearrangement joins TRBV19 to TRBJ2-2; 9 bases match TRBD1. The germline CDR1 and CDR2 sequences are LNHDA and SQIVND (reference sequence). The length of the CDR3 is 15 residues. Unmatched junction bases numbered 4, after V lost 4 bases and J lost 4 bases. The DNA for the CDR3 is TGTGCCAGTAGTAGCGGGACAGGGAGCACCGGGGAGCTGTTTTTT. Its protein is CASSSGTGSTGELFF.

The chain carries TRBV23-1 and TRBJ1-1; a weak D match, TRBD1 (5 bases). TRBV23-1 is annotated as an ORF whose role is uncertain. Trimming took 0 bases from V and 4 from J, leaving 21 bases between them. The CDR3 is 18 amino acids. The CDR3 protein is CASSQSRGRIGPLTEAFF. CDR3 nucleotides: TGCGCCAGCAGTCAATCGCGGGGGAGAATCGGACCGCTCACTGAAGCTTTCTTT.